The 19 T cell receptor beta chains presented below share a single source sample, sequenced in a study of blood T cell repertoires in COVID-19. Sequenced by immunoSEQ multiplex PCR; TCRdb stores in-frame clones only, minus some. The sample holds 200,000 to 250,000 clones, 75% to 85% seen once. Sequencing was carried out using peripheral blood. The receptors were gathered from a man aged 50-60 years with active or convalescent COVID-19.

This chain's CDR3 is CASSLGQVSSGNTIYF. CDR3 bases: TGCGCCAGCAGCCTCGGACAAGTTTCTTCTGGAAACACCATATATTTT. The chain couples TRBV5-1 to TRBJ1-3, with a tentative D call TRBD1 (5 bases). The germline V gene has CDR1 SGHRS and CDR2 YFSETQ. CDR3 length: 16 residues. Trimming shortened V by 4 bases and J by 1 base, and 15 bases separated the two germline ends.

The rearrangement links TRBV5-1 to TRBJ1-6; a weak D match, TRBD1 (6 bases). From germline, CDR1 is SGHRS and CDR2 YFSETQ. V lost 0 bases to trimming and J lost 9 bases, with 16 bases between them. This CDR3 comprises 16 residues. CDR3 sequence reads: CASSLAFGTRGSPLHF. The CDR3 nucleotides read TGCGCCAGCAGCTTGGCCTTCGGGACAAGAGGTTCACCCCTCCACTTT.

DNA of the CDR3: TGTGCCAGCAGTTATAAGGGACAGGGGGGCAATCAGCCCCAGCATTTT. The encoded protein is CASSYKGQGGNQPQHF. This sequence joins TRBV6-6 and TRBJ1-5; 11 bases fit TRBD1. This CDR3 spans 16 amino acids. Germline V gene sequence: CDR1 MNHNY, CDR2 SVGAGI (reference sequence). V lost 3 bases to trimming and J lost 2 bases; unmatched junction nucleotides: 3.

The rearrangement joins TRBV7-2 to TRBJ1-2; perhaps TRBD1 as D (6 bases). V lost 5 bases and J 8 bases, leaving 15 bases between the germline ends. Germline assignment: CDR1 SGHTA and CDR2 FQGNSA. The CDR3 totals 13 residues. The CDR3 DNA reads as TGTGCCAGCAGCAGGGTCGCGAGGGGGGGCTACACCTTC. Translated, it gives CASSRVARGGYTF.

V is TRBV6-4 and J is TRBJ2-7, with D hard to call. CDR1 is MRHNA and CDR2 is SNTAGT in the germline V gene. V was shortened by 5 bases and J by 2 bases, with 7 bases between the two germline ends. The CDR3 runs to 12 residues. The CDR3 DNA follows: TGTGCCAGCAGTAAACACCCCTACGAGCAGTACGTC. It yields the protein CASSKHPYEQYV.

On this clone itself: Other DNA sequences within the sample encode an identical CDR3. The chain couples TRBV28 to TRBJ1-5; D call uncertain. The CDR3 extends over 11 amino acids. CDR1 is MDHEN, CDR2 SYDVKM, per germline. V lost 5 bases and J 5 bases, leaving 4 bases between the germline ends. CDR3 coding DNA: TGTGCCAGCAGTCATTATCAGCCCCAGCATTTT. As protein: CASSHYQPQHF.

V is TRBV7-9 and J is TRBJ2-3; 10 positions match TRBD2. This CDR3 has 16 residues. V lost 4 bases to trimming and J lost 3 bases; unmatched junction nucleotides: 7. CDR1 and CDR2 (germline): SEHNR, FQNEAQ (reference sequence). The CDR3 bases are TGTGCCAGCAGCTCTCCTAGCGGGAGCTTGACAGATACGCAGTATTTT. Residues: CASSSPSGSLTDTQYF.

This rearrangement joins TRBV23-1 to TRBJ1-1, with 7 bases fitting TRBD1. TRBV23-1 is placed among ORFs of uncertain function. V gave up 4 bases and J gave up 1 base; unmatched junction bases: 6. CDR3 size: 15 residues. CDR3 sequence reads: CASSPLRGQNTEAFF. DNA of the CDR3: TGCGCCAGCAGTCCCCTAAGGGGGCAGAACACTGAAGCTTTCTTT.

The chain is built from TRBV28 and TRBJ1-3, with D tentatively TRBD1 (6 bases). The CDR3 runs to 17 residues. Trimming stripped 2 bases from V and 2 bases from J, with 16 bases between. Germline assignment: CDR1 MDHEN and CDR2 SYDVKM. Here the CDR3 DNA reads TGTGCCAGCAGTTTAAGTTGGGGCAGGGGAGCTGGAAACACCATATATTTT. Translation gives CASSLSWGRGAGNTIYF.

V and J are TRBV19 and TRBJ1-3; TRBD1 might be the D (6 bases). The CDR3 spans 16 residues. From germline, CDR1 is LNHDA and CDR2 SQIVND (reference sequence). The V and J ends lost 5 bases and 0 bases respectively, with 14 bases between them. As DNA, the CDR3 is TGTGCCAGTAGTGACAGGACCGCTTCCTCTGGAAACACCATATATTTT. Its translation: CASSDRTASSGNTIYF.

This rearrangement joins TRBV18 to TRBJ2-3, with 8 bases aligning to TRBD2. With V trimmed by 2 bases and J by 4 bases, 14 bases remained unmatched. Germline V lookup: CDR1 KGHSH, CDR2 LQKENI. The CDR3 totals 18 residues. CDR3 amino acids: CASSPFGGAGENADTQYF. In DNA, the CDR3 is TGTGCCAGCTCACCATTCGGAGGAGCGGGAGAGAACGCAGATACGCAGTATTTT. The variable domain in full, completed from reference TRBV18 and TRBJ2-3, reads NAGVMQNPRHLVRRRGQEARLRCSPMKGHSHVYWYRQLPEEGLKFMVYLQKENIIDESGMPKERFSAEFPKEGPSILRIQQVVRGDSAAYFCASSPFGGAGENADTQYFGPGTRLTVL.

CDR3: CASSQGLAEQETQYF. As DNA, the CDR3 is TGTGCCAGCAGCCAGGGACTAGCGGAACAAGAGACCCAGTACTTC. V usage is TRBV4-2 and J usage is TRBJ2-5, with 11 bases lining up with TRBD2. V lost 3 bases to trimming and J lost 2 bases; unmatched junction nucleotides: 2. CDR3 length equals 15 residues. Per germline, CDR1 LGHNA and CDR2 YNFKEQ.

J is TRBJ2-5 and V is TRBV6-1, with 7 bases aligning to TRBD2. In germline, CDR1 is MNHNS, CDR2 SASEGT. Germline trimming cut 3 bases from V and 2 bases from J; bases unmatched to any gene: 6. The CDR3 totals 15 residues. CDR3 DNA: TGTGCCAGCAGTGATTGGGGGGGAAAGCAAGAGACCCAGTACTTC. It yields the protein CASSDWGGKQETQYF.

The genes are TRBV3-1 (or the pseudogene TRBV3-2) and TRBJ1-2; D might be TRBD1 (6 bases). Trimming took off 0 bases at V and 7 bases at J, with 12 bases between the two ends. There are 14 residues in the CDR3. CDR1 and CDR2 (germline): LGHDT, YNNKEL (reference sequence). The DNA for the CDR3 is TGTGCCAGCAGCCAAGAGTCAGGGGTAGCTGGCTACACCTTC. Its translation: CASSQESGVAGYTF.

The chain has TRBV5-4 and TRBJ2-4; 7 nucleotides match TRBD1. Per the germline V gene, CDR1 is SGHNT and CDR2 is YYREEE (reference sequence). The V segment lost 1 base and the J segment 3 bases; nucleotides outside the gene matches: 4. This CDR3 spans 15 amino acids. The CDR3 sequence: CASSLRQGDKNIQYF. The CDR3 DNA sequence: TGTGCCAGCAGCTTGAGGCAGGGGGACAAAAACATTCAGTACTTC.

The gene calls are TRBV13 and TRBJ2-1; 8 bases are shared with TRBD1. The CDR3 runs to 14 residues. Trimming cost V 3 bases and J 7 bases; bases outside gene matches: 5. The V gene's germline CDR1 is PRHDT and CDR2 FYEKMQ (reference sequence). In DNA, the CDR3 is TGTGCCAGCAGCTTTGGGACAGGAGGGAATGAGCAGTTCTTC. Translation: CASSFGTGGNEQFF.

This clone was counted between two and nine times. The V call is TRBV6-5, the J call TRBJ1-1; no clear D. The CDR3 is made up of 13 amino acids. Between the trimmed V and J ends, which lost 4 bases and 1 base, there was a span of 7 bases. CDR1 MNHEY and CDR2 SVGAGI come from the germline V gene. DNA of the CDR3: TGTGCCAGCAGTTCCGGGGAGAACACTGAAGCTTTCTTT. Amino acids: CASSSGENTEAFF.

This chain links TRBV28 with TRBJ1-5; unclear D gene. Trimming left V 4 bases short and J 5 bases short, with 18 bases between. Germline CDR1 MDHEN, CDR2 SYDVKM. The CDR3 length is 16 residues. The CDR3 spells CASSSPGEMRDQPQHF. The CDR3 DNA reads TGTGCCAGCAGTTCCCCCGGGGAGATGAGGGATCAGCCCCAGCATTTT.

The rearrangement uses TRBV28 and TRBJ1-5; D is possibly TRBD1 (5 bases). Trimming cost V 1 base and J 5 bases, with 18 bases left between them. The CDR3 spans 17 residues. CDR1 and CDR2 from the germline V gene are MDHEN and SYDVKM. CDR3: CASSLFPGRAGYQPQHF. The CDR3 DNA reads TGTGCCAGCAGTTTATTCCCCGGGAGGGCAGGGTATCAGCCCCAGCATTTT.